This T cell receptor beta chain was observed in a study of shared clonotypes between healthy human individuals. Overall study findings and caveats: The donor pool, a small one, limited the genetic and exposure-history diversity represented. Rarefaction exposed incomplete sorted-subset sequencing despite large depth. Clonotype sharing among donors, it was expected, would be affected by sequencing depth.

The CDR3 consists of 13 residues. Germline V lookup: CDR1 MNHNS, CDR2 SASEGT. V was cut by 3 bases and J by 0 bases, with 6 bases left in between. For this clone: Its specificity is not known.

Profiled with immunoSEQ multiplex PCR; TCRdb holds only in-frame clones, not every one. Seen here are more than 1,200,000 clones, around 98.5% observed once, and the top ten hold approximately 0.4%. This chain connects TRBV6-1 to TRBJ2-7; D is ambiguous. This TCR derives from a man between 25 and 39 years old in good health. The sequencing sample was made of naive CD4+ T cells sorted from blood. Noted subset: CD45RA+ positively selected. The DNA for the CDR3 is TGTGCCAGCAGTGACCCAGGCTCCTACGAGCAGTACTTC. Translated: CASSDPGSYEQYF.